This T cell receptor (beta chain) stems from a study of monozygotic twins with inflammatory bowel disease. In germline, CDR1 is DFQATT, CDR2 SNEGSKA (reference sequence). The CDR3 is 17 residues long. Researchers generated cDNA in eight separate reactions per sample. TCRdb re-called the 5' RACE reads and gives one entry per CDR3 protein, without DNA. Its table records 110,000 to 150,000 distinct CDR3 sequences. Concerning this clonotype: What it binds is unknown.

Findings and limits, study-wide: Among IBD patients, fewer clonotypes were shared with others than among healthy twins, especially with disease activity. Healthy co-twins, by inverse Simpson, had higher TCRbeta diversity than their siblings with IBD.

The chain employs TRBV20-1 and TRBJ2-2; TCRdb picks TRBD2, but there is no DNA to check that call. Sample: blood. The clonotype was recovered from a human donor with ulcerative colitis or Crohn's disease, or a healthy co-twin of an affected twin (not recorded which). The CDR3: CSAGRLAGVGITGELFF.